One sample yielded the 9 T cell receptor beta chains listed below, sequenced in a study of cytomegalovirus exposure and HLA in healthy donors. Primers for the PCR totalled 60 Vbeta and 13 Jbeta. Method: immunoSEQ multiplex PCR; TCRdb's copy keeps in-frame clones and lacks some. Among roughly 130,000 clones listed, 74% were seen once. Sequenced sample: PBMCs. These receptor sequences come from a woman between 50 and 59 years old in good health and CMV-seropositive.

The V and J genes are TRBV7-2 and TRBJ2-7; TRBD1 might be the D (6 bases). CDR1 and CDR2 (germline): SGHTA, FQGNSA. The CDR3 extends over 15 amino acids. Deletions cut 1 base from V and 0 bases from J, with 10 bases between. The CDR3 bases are TGTGCCAGCAGCTTAGTTCTGGACAGCTCCTACGAGCAGTACTTC. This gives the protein CASSLVLDSSYEQYF.

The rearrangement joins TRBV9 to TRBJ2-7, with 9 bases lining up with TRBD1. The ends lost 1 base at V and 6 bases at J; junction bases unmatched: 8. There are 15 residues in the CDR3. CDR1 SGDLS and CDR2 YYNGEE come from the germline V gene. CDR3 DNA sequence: TGTGCCAGCAGCGTAAGTCGACAGGGGGTGGGCGAGCAGTACTTC. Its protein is CASSVSRQGVGEQYF.

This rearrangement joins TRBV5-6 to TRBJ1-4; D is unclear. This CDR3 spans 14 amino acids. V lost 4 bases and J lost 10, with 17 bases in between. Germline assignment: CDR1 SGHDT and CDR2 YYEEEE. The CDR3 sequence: CASSRAAAEAKLFF. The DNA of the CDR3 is TGTGCCAGCAGCCGGGCGGCAGCGGAGGCAAAACTGTTTTTT.

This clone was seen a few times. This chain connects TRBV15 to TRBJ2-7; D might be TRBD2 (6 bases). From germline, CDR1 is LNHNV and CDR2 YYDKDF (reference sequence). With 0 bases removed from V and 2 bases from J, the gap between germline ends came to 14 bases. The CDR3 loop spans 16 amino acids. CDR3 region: CATSRESAGRAYEQYF. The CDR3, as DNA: TGTGCCACCAGCAGAGAATCGGCGGGGCGAGCCTACGAGCAGTACTTC.

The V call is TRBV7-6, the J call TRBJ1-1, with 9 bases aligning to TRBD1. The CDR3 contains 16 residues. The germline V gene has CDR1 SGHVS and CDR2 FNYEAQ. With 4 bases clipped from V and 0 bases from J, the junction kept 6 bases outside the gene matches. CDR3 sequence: CASSSGTGPLNTEAFF. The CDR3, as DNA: TGTGCCAGCAGCTCAGGGACAGGGCCGTTGAACACTGAAGCTTTCTTT.

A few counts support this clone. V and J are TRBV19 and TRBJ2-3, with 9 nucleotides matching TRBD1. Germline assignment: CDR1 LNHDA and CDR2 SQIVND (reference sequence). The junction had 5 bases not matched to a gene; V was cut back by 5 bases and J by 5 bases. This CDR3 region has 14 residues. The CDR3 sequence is CASSLQGAQDTQYF. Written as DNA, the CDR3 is TGTGCCAGTAGTCTACAGGGGGCGCAAGATACGCAGTATTTT.

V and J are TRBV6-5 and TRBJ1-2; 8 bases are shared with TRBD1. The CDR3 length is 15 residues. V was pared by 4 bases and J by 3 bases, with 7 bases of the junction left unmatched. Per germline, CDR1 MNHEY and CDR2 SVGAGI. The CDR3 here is CASSSRTGRDYGYTF. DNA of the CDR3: TGTGCCAGCAGTTCCCGGACAGGGAGGGACTATGGCTACACCTTC.

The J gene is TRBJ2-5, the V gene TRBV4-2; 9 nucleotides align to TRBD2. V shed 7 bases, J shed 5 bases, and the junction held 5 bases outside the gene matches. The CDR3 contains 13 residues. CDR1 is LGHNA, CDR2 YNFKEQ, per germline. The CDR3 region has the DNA TGTGCCAGCAAAAGCGGGGGGTCCGAGACCCAGTACTTC. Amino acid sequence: CASKSGGSETQYF.

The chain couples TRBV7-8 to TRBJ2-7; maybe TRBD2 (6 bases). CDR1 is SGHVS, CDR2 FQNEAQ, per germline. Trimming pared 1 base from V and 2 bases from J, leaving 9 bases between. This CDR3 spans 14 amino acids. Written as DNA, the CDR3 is TGTGCCAGCAGCTTAGTACGCGGGACCTACGAGCAGTACTTC. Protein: CASSLVRGTYEQYF. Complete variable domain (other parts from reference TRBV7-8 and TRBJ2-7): GAGVSQSPRYKVAKRGQDVALRCDPISGHVSLFWYQQALGQGPEFLTYFQNEAQLDKSGLPSDRFFAERPEGSVSTLKIQRTQQEDSAVYLCASSLVRGTYEQYFGPGTRLTVT.